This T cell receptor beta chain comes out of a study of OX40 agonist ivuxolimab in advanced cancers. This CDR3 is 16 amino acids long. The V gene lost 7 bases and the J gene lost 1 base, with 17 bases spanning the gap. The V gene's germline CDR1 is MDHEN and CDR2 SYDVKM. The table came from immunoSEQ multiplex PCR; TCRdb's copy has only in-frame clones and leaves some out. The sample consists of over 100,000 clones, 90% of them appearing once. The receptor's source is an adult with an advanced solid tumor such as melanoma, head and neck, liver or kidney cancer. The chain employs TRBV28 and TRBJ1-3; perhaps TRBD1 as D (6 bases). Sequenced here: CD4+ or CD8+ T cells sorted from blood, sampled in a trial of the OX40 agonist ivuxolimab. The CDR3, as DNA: TGTGCCAGCACCCTTGGGGGGGCCGGATCTGGAAACACCATATATTTT. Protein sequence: CASTLGGAGSGNTIYF.